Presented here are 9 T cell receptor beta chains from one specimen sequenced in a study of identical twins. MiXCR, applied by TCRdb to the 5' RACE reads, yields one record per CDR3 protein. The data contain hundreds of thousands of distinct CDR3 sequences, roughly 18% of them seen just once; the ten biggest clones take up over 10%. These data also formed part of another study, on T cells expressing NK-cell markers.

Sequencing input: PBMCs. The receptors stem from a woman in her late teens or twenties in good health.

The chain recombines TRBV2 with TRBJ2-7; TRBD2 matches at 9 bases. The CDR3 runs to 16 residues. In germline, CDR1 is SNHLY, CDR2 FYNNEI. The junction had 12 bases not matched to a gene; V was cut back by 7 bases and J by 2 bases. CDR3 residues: CASTNKREAYTYEQYF. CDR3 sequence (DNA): TGTGCCAGCACAAACAAGCGGGAGGCCTATACCTACGAGCAGTACTTC.

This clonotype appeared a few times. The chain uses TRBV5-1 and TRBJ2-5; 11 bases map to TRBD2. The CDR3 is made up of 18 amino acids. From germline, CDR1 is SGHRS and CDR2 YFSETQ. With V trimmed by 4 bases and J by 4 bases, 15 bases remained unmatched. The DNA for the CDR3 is TGCGCCAGCAGCCCGTCGTTACTAGCGGGAGATACCGGAGAGACCCAGTACTTC. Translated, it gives CASSPSLLAGDTGETQYF.

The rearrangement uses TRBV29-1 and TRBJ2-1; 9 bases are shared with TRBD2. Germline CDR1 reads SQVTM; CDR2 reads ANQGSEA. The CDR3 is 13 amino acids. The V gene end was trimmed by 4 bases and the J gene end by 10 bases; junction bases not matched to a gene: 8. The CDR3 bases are TGCAGCGTTGGGGCGGGAGGGCCGGAGGAGCAGTTCTTC. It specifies CSVGAGGPEEQFF.

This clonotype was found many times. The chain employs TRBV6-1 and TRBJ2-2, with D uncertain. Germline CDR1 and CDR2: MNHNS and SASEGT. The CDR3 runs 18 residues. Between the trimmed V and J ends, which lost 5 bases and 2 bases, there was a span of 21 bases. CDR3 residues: CASSPLGRRTVNTGELFF. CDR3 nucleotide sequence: TGTGCCAGCAGTCCCTTGGGAAGAAGAACGGTAAACACCGGGGAGCTGTTTTTT.

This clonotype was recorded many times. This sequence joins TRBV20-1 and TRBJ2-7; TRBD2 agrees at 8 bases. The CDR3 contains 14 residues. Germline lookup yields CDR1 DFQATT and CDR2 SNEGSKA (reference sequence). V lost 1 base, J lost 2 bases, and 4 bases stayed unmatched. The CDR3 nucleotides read TGCAGTGCTAGAGGTGGTAGCGGGGCCTACGAGCAGTACTTC. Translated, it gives CSARGGSGAYEQYF.

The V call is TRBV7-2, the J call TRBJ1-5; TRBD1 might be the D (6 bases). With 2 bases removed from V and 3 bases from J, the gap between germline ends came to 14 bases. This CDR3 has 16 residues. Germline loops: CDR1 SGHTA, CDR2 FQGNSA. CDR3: CASSLTPQGTNQPQHF. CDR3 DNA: TGTGCCAGCAGCTTAACGCCGCAGGGGACCAATCAGCCCCAGCATTTT.

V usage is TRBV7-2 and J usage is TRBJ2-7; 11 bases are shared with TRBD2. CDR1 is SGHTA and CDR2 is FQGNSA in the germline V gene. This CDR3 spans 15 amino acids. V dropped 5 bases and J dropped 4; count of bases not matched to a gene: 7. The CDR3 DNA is TGTGCCAGCAGCACAGGACTAGCGGGTCCATACGAGCAGTACTTC. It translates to CASSTGLAGPYEQYF.

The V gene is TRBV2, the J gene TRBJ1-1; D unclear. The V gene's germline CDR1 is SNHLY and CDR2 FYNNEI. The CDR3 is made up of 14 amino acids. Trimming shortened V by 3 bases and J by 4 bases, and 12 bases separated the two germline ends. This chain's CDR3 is CASSETDGATEAFF. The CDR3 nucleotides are TGTGCCAGCAGTGAGACGGACGGTGCCACTGAAGCTTTCTTT.

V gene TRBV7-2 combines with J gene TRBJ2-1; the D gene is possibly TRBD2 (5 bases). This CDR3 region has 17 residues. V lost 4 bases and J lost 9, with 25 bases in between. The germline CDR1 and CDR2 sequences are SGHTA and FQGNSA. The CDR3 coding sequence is TGTGCCAGCAGCTCCCGGCGGGCTAGTCGTTCCTCGGGTGAGCAGTTCTTC. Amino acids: CASSSRRASRSSGEQFF.